This TCR beta chain came from a study of T cell repertoires in ileal Crohn's disease (dated by TCRdb to about 2019). Notes on the research overall: Median disease duration was around 7.9 years, and about 40% of patients were identified as active smokers at the time of surgery. About half of the patients received postoperative therapy: 11 received thiopurines and 18 received anti-TNF agents. TCR repertoire analysis was performed in 45 to 65 Crohn's disease patients drawn from a prospective multicentre cohort. The study ran alongside a multicentre cohort designed to identify predictors of early endoscopic recurrence after ileocolonic resection. Endoscopic postoperative recurrence was defined by a Rutgeerts score above i0. Every patient underwent surgery because of a complication, which was stricturing disease in around 61% of cases and penetrating disease in around 40%. The study sequenced 150 to 200 mucosal samples from a few dozen patients, taken at several locations on the surgical specimen and at postoperative endoscopy. What the study reported, not specific to this receptor: A significantly higher proportion of clonal expansions was observed in active smokers at surgery than in non-smokers (about 25% vs 18%, p=0.02). Only a subgroup of patients, of unstated size, had their mucosal CD4 and CD8 T cells sorted and sequenced. Endoscopic recurrence was found to be associated with higher high-frequency clone percentages at surgery, and recurrence was observed in all patients with clonality above 26.8% (18/57). Sorted CD8 T cells carried more high-frequency clones than CD4 T cells, suggesting mucosal expansions were mainly CD8.

For commercial TCRB immunosequencing, 450 to 550 nanograms of biopsy DNA were submitted for each sample. Adaptive Biotechnology amplified CDR3 regions from genomic DNA with a two-step multiplex PCR that controlled for amplification bias. Primers covering every V and J gene segment were used in the first PCR, while barcodes and Illumina adapters were added in the second PCR. An Illumina instrument was used to sequence the CDR3 libraries. The authors' analysis ran thus. Analysis combined the vendor-provided pipelines with custom analysis of raw data in R/Bioconductor under R version 3.3.0. Clonality, which ranges from 0 to 1, was calculated as the inverse of the normalised Shannon entropy across all productive clones. High-frequency clones were defined as the share of the repertoire occupied by the top 100 clones, with only clones passing a 95% confidence test being retained. The Simpson index measured repertoire diversity, and the Morisita-Horn index measured overlap between samples. This is the immuneACCESS table as TCRdb keeps it, with only in-frame sequences that have V and J called. A part of the clones is gone; compared with another copy, unresolved V genes explain less than half, and the rest is unexplained. V and J calls and clone size come straight from that table; D and trimming were deduced from the DNA. Counted in this sample were more than 12,000 clones; around four fifths of them appeared once. Clones ranked in the top ten supply approximately 17% of the sample.

Adults with ileal or ileocolonic Crohn's disease for whom ileocolonic resection was indicated were considered eligible. Whole ileal mucosal biopsies were stored frozen at -80°C before DNA extraction. Genomic DNA was extracted from frozen whole biopsies using a TRizol-based method and was quantified with a NanoDrop 2000 spectrophotometer. The CDR3 goes from the cysteine to the phenylalanine over 15 residues. The retained sequence is limited to the CDR3, 45 bases, with the frame set at the first base. Deletion took 5 bases off V and 1 base off J, with a span of 13 bases between the germline ends. The CDR1 and CDR2 encoded by the germline V gene are SNHLY and FYNNEI. In its sample, this clone was seen once. The antigen it recognizes is unknown. No much larger clone exists at a distance of one base, and base qualities are not known.

The V and J genes are TRBV2 and TRBJ2-3; TRBD2 is possibly the D segment (6 matching bases). Sequenced sample: ileal tissue. This receptor was obtained from an adult with Crohn's disease. The DNA sequence follows: TGTGCCAGCAGTTCCGGGCGGGGTGGCACAGATACGCAGTATTTT. Its protein product is CASSSGRGGTDTQYF.